The 25 T cell receptor beta chains below come from one sample, sequenced in a study of OX40 agonist ivuxolimab in advanced cancers. The method was immunoSEQ multiplex PCR; TCRdb's version includes in-frame clones alone and lacks a portion of them. The table has more than 45,000 clones, approximately 90% seen once. Specimen: CD4+ or CD8+ T cells sorted from blood, collected in a trial of the OX40 agonist ivuxolimab. Every receptor here comes from an adult with an advanced solid tumor such as melanoma, head and neck, liver or kidney cancer.

This clone was recorded a few times. The chain joins TRBV6-5 to TRBJ1-5; TRBD1 aligns across 7 bases. The CDR3 length is 13 residues. V gave up 5 bases and J gave up 5 bases; unmatched junction bases: 3. Germline V lookup: CDR1 MNHEY, CDR2 SVGAGI. The CDR3 is CASSPDRDQPQHF. CDR3 nucleotide sequence: TGTGCCAGCAGTCCCGACAGGGATCAGCCCCAGCATTTT.

This rearrangement joins TRBV5-1 to TRBJ2-7, with 11 bases identical to TRBD2. From germline, CDR1 is SGHRS and CDR2 YFSETQ. V dropped 4 bases and J dropped 4; count of bases not matched to a gene: 7. The length of the CDR3 is 15 residues. The CDR3 protein is CASSPGLAAFYEQYF. As DNA, the CDR3 is TGCGCCAGCAGCCCGGGACTAGCGGCTTTTTACGAGCAGTACTTC. The whole variable domain, filled in from reference TRBV5-1 and TRBJ2-7, reads KAGVTQTPRYLIKTRGQQVTLSCSPISGHRSVSWYQQTPGQGLQFLFEYFSETQRNKGNFPGRFSGRQFSNSRSEMNVSTLELGDSALYLCASSPGLAAFYEQYFGPGTRLTVT.

This clone was recorded once. The chain joins TRBV7-3 to TRBJ1-1, with 8 bases fitting TRBD1. V lost 4 bases to trimming and J lost 8 bases; unmatched junction nucleotides: 3. Germline loops: CDR1 SGHTA, CDR2 FQGTGA. The CDR3 covers 12 residues. The CDR3 reads CASSYGQGEAFF. CDR3 nucleotides: TGTGCCAGCAGCTACGGACAGGGCGAAGCTTTCTTT.

The chain's CDR3 is CASSVTGGPQETQYF. The CDR3 DNA is TGTGCCAGCAGTGTTACAGGGGGGCCCCAAGAGACCCAGTACTTC. The rearrangement links TRBV6-1 to TRBJ2-5, with 8 positions matching TRBD1. The germline CDR1 and CDR2 sequences are MNHNS and SASEGT. J was trimmed by 1 base and V by 4 bases; bases with no gene match: 5. CDR3 length: 15 amino acids.

The chain links TRBV29-1 to TRBJ2-3; 8 nucleotides agree with TRBD1. With V trimmed by 6 bases and J by 1 base, 0 bases remained unmatched. The CDR3 is 12 residues long. CDR1 is SQVTM and CDR2 is ANQGSEA in the germline V gene. The CDR3 protein is CSVDRGTDTQYF. Written as DNA, the CDR3 is TGCAGCGTGGACAGGGGCACAGATACGCAGTATTTT.

This sequence joins TRBV28 and TRBJ2-3, with D perhaps TRBD2 (7 bases). Looked up from germline, CDR1 is MDHEN and CDR2 is SYDVKM. The V gene lost 7 bases and the J gene lost 7 bases, with 21 bases spanning the gap. The length of the CDR3 is 15 residues. CDR3 sequence reads: CASTKVGGPGNTQYF. The CDR3 DNA follows: TGTGCCAGCACCAAGGTCGGGGGGCCCGGGAATACGCAGTATTTT.

The rearrangement uses TRBV2 and TRBJ2-1, with D possibly being TRBD1 (6 bases). The CDR3 is 13 residues long. V was trimmed by 6 bases and J by 12 bases, leaving 18 bases between them. Germline lookup yields CDR1 SNHLY and CDR2 FYNNEI. The CDR3 protein is CASRRGFGQTQFF. In DNA form, the CDR3 reads TGTGCCAGCAGGAGGGGATTTGGACAGACGCAGTTCTTC.

This chain links TRBV27 with TRBJ2-7, with D tentatively TRBD2 (7 bases). CDR1 MNHEY and CDR2 SMNVEV come from the germline V gene (reference sequence). CDR3 length: 14 amino acids. V was pared by 4 bases and J by 3 bases, with 13 bases between. The CDR3: CASSWGAGVYEQYF. The DNA for the CDR3 is TGTGCCAGCAGTTGGGGGGCGGGGGTCTACGAGCAGTACTTC.

The rearrangement links TRBV6-6 to TRBJ1-1; D perhaps matches TRBD1 (6 bases). This CDR3 contains 13 residues. V lost 6 bases, J lost 4 bases, and 12 bases lay in between. Germline-derived CDR1 and CDR2 are MNHNY and SVGAGI (reference sequence). CDR3 coding DNA: TGTGCCAGCAGGCCACAGGGTCCCACTGAAGCTTTCTTT. Translating gives CASRPQGPTEAFF.

V gene TRBV7-3 combines with J gene TRBJ2-1; D is unresolved. The CDR3 is 15 amino acids. V shed 5 bases and J shed 2 bases, with 13 bases lying between them. The V gene's germline CDR1 is SGHTA and CDR2 FQGTGA. CDR3 protein: CASSPSTATYNEQFF. DNA for the CDR3: TGTGCCAGCAGCCCCAGTACGGCTACCTACAATGAGCAGTTCTTC.

The V gene is TRBV5-1, the J gene TRBJ2-5; weak D call: TRBD2 (6 bases). V lost 5 bases and J lost 7, with 24 bases in between. CDR1 is SGHRS, CDR2 YFSETQ, per germline. CDR3 size: 16 residues. The CDR3: CASRRDPSGGEVTQYF. CDR3 DNA sequence: TGCGCCAGCAGAAGGGACCCGAGCGGAGGGGAGGTGACCCAGTACTTC.

The chain couples TRBV30 to TRBJ2-3; tentatively, D is TRBD1 or TRBD2 (6 bases each). V lost 7 bases and J lost 1, with 12 bases in between. From germline, CDR1 is GTSNPN and CDR2 SVGIG (reference sequence). There are 13 residues in the CDR3. The CDR3, as DNA: TGTGCCTCCGGGGGCTTGGGCACAGATACGCAGTATTTT. Amino acids: CASGGLGTDTQYF.

Only a few counts were recorded for this clone. The rearrangement links TRBV5-1 to TRBJ2-7; 8 nucleotides agree with TRBD2. The CDR3 is 14 residues long. Per the germline V gene, CDR1 is SGHRS and CDR2 is YFSETQ. V shed 4 bases, J shed 6 bases, and the junction held 9 bases outside the gene matches. The CDR3 sequence: CASSPGIAGGEQYF. CDR3 in DNA: TGCGCCAGCAGCCCCGGGATCGCGGGGGGCGAGCAGTACTTC.

This clone was observed once. The chain joins TRBV28 to TRBJ2-5; D is undetermined. The last part of the DNA fits TRBJ2-7 better; the J call may be wrong. The CDR3 totals 14 residues. Germline values: CDR1 MDHEN, CDR2 SYDVKM. CDR3 loop: CASSPQHSSYEQYF. The DNA of the CDR3 is TGTGCCAGCAGTCCCCAGCACAGCTCCTACGAGCAGTACTTC.

This clone has a single count. The chain's CDR3 is CASSSGQGTREQYF. The CDR3 DNA reads as TGTGCCAGTAGTTCGGGACAGGGTACGCGGGAGCAGTACTTC. V is TRBV19 and J is TRBJ2-7; 9 nucleotides align to TRBD1. The germline V gene encodes CDR1 LNHDA and CDR2 SQIVND (reference sequence). The CDR3 is made up of 14 amino acids. V shed 5 bases, J shed 7 bases, and the junction held 9 bases outside the gene matches.

The rearrangement uses TRBV27 and TRBJ2-7, with 10 bases fitting TRBD1. Trimming removed 4 bases from V and 5 bases from J; junction bases left unmatched: 8. Germline V gene sequence: CDR1 MNHEY, CDR2 SMNVEV (reference sequence). The CDR3 runs to 15 residues. CDR3 residues: CASSSRTGGLDEQYF. CDR3 coding DNA: TGTGCCAGCAGTTCCCGGACAGGGGGTTTGGACGAGCAGTACTTC.

The chain is built from TRBV2 and TRBJ2-3; 7 bases fit TRBD2. V lost 4 bases, J lost 5 bases, and 6 bases stayed unmatched. Germline V lookup: CDR1 SNHLY, CDR2 FYNNEI. The CDR3 consists of 14 residues. In DNA form, the CDR3 reads TGTGCCAGCAGTGGAAGGCGCGGGAGAGATACGCAGTATTTT. It codes for CASSGRRGRDTQYF. Looking up the rest from reference TRBV2 and TRBJ2-3 gives the full variable domain: EPEVTQTPSHQVTQMGQEVILRCVPISNHLYFYWYRQILGQKVEFLVSFYNNEISEKSEIFDDQFSVERPDGSNFTLKIRSTKLEDSAMYFCASSGRRGRDTQYFGPGTRLTVL.

V and J are TRBV6-1 and TRBJ2-1, with D perhaps being TRBD1 or TRBD2 (5 bases each). Germline CDR1 is MNHNS and CDR2 is SASEGT. This CDR3 has 17 residues. Trimming pared 4 bases from V and 3 bases from J, leaving 19 bases between. CDR3 in DNA: TGTGCCAGCAGTGCCGGGGCGGTGTTCGGAAACTACAATGAGCAGTTCTTC. It encodes CASSAGAVFGNYNEQFF.

With respect to this clone: The same CDR3 can be traced to other DNA sequences in this sample. The V gene is TRBV19, the J gene TRBJ2-7; 7 nucleotides line up with TRBD1. The CDR3 consists of 14 residues. J gave up 0 bases and V 9 bases, and 8 bases lay outside the gene matches. Germline assignment: CDR1 LNHDA and CDR2 SQIVND (reference sequence). The CDR3 protein is CASKGPGGSYEQYF. Written as DNA, the CDR3 is TGTGCCAGCAAAGGTCCAGGGGGCTCCTACGAGCAGTACTTC. The whole variable domain, filled in from reference TRBV19 and TRBJ2-7, reads DGGITQSPKYLFRKEGQNVTLSCEQNLNHDAMYWYRQDPGQGLRLIYYSQIVNDFQKGDIAEGYSVSREKKESFPLTVTSAQKNPTAFYLCASKGPGGSYEQYFGPGTRLTVT.

The chain employs TRBV27 and TRBJ2-1, with 8 nucleotides matching TRBD1. V was clipped by 6 bases and J by 6 bases; unmatched bases: 10. The germline gives CDR1 MNHEY, CDR2 SMNVEV (reference sequence). The CDR3 consists of 15 residues. The CDR3 DNA sequence: TGTGCCAGCAGCTCGCAGGGGGCTGCGGGCAATGAGCAGTTCTTC. This gives the protein CASSSQGAAGNEQFF.

The chain carries TRBV15 and TRBJ1-4, with D tentatively TRBD1 (5 bases). CDR3 length equals 15 residues. V dropped 0 bases and J dropped 5 bases, with 10 bases sitting between them. Germline lookup yields CDR1 LNHNV and CDR2 YYDKDF (reference sequence). The CDR3 reads CATSRDFGTNEKLFF. CDR3 in DNA: TGTGCCACCAGCAGAGATTTCGGGACGAATGAAAAACTGTTTTTT. The variable domain in full, with the rest retrieved from reference TRBV15 and TRBJ1-4, is DAMVIQNPRYQVTQFGKPVTLSCSQTLNHNVMYWYQQKSSQAPKLLFHYYDKDFNNEADTPDNFQSRRPNTSFCFLDIRSPGLGDTAMYLCATSRDFGTNEKLFFGSGTQLSVL.

The rearrangement links TRBV15 to TRBJ2-7, with D possibly TRBD2 on 7 matching bases. The CDR3 contains 18 residues. The V end lost 1 base, the J end lost 4 bases, and 23 bases lay between the germline ends. Looked up from germline, CDR1 is LNHNV and CDR2 is YYDKDF (reference sequence). The CDR3 nucleotides are TGTGCCACCAGCAGAGGCCGTGTTTATGGGGGGGCCGAGTACGAGCAGTACTTC. It translates to CATSRGRVYGGAEYEQYF. Full variable domain (missing parts from reference TRBV15 and TRBJ2-7): DAMVIQNPRYQVTQFGKPVTLSCSQTLNHNVMYWYQQKSSQAPKLLFHYYDKDFNNEADTPDNFQSRRPNTSFCFLDIRSPGLGDTAMYLCATSRGRVYGGAEYEQYFGPGTRLTVT.

The V call is TRBV2, the J call TRBJ1-2; the match to TRBD1 covers 10 bases. V lost 6 bases to trimming and J lost 8 bases; unmatched junction nucleotides: 12. Germline loops: CDR1 SNHLY, CDR2 FYNNEI. This CDR3 spans 15 amino acids. The CDR3 nucleotides are TGTGCCAGCAGCGACCCCCCGACAGGGGGCGACGGCTACACCTTC. Its translation: CASSDPPTGGDGYTF.

The rearrangement uses TRBV9 and TRBJ2-3, with 10 bases identical to TRBD2. Looked up from germline, CDR1 is SGDLS and CDR2 is YYNGEE. Trimming cost V 2 bases and J 7 bases; bases outside gene matches: 16. The CDR3 spans 18 residues. CDR3 in amino acids: CASSVQNPSGGAGYTQYF. The CDR3 coding sequence is TGTGCCAGCAGCGTGCAAAACCCCAGCGGGGGGGCCGGGTATACGCAGTATTTT. Supplemented by reference TRBV9 and TRBJ2-3, the full variable domain reads DSGVTQTPKHLITATGQRVTLRCSPRSGDLSVYWYQQSLDQGLQFLIQYYNGEERAKGNILERFSAQQFPDLHSELNLSSLELGDSALYFCASSVQNPSGGAGYTQYFGPGTRLTVL.

This clone came up once. The chain recombines TRBV6-5 with TRBJ2-5; D not resolved. Germline CDR1 reads MNHEY; CDR2 reads SVGAGI. The CDR3 extends over 14 amino acids. V lost 3 bases to trimming and J lost 5 bases, with 13 bases between them. The CDR3 region is CASSYNSVDETQYF. CDR3 in DNA: TGTGCCAGCAGTTATAACAGCGTCGATGAGACCCAGTACTTC.